This is a list of T cell receptor beta chains from one sample in a study of CD8 T cells in Susac syndrome. TCRdb reprocessed the immunoSEQ multiplex PCR reads via MiXCR and lists one record per CDR3 protein. The sample records more than 150,000 distinct CDR3 sequences, around 96% being singletons. Sequences were obtained from CD4+ T cells from PBMCs. Receptors were obtained from a human donor with Susac syndrome. CDR3s include the opening cysteine and the closing phenylalanine or tryptophan. Fields, in order: D gene, clone size, V gene, J gene, CDR3 DNA, CDR3 protein. The D gene is left open where the match is weak. Clone size is stated in some rows and not others, as once, few, many or a class when expanded.

TRBD2	.	TRBV29-1	TRBJ2-1	TGCAGCGTCCAGAACCTAGCGGGGGGATCTGAGCAGTTCTTC	CSVQNLAGGSEQFF
.	.	TRBV15	TRBJ2-7	TGTGCCACCAGCAGAGATTTGAGGTACGAGCAGTACTTC	CATSRDLRYEQYF
.	.	TRBV3-1	TRBJ2-4	TGTGCCAGCAGCCCCGGCGGGGACCGGAGGAACATTCAGTACTTC	CASSPGGDRRNIQYF
.	few	TRBV5-6	TRBJ2-5	TGTGCCAGCAGCTTGATGCGGGCTGGAGAGACCCAGTACTTC	CASSLMRAGETQYF
.	.	TRBV28	TRBJ2-2	TGTGCCAGCAGTTCCGGAGTAGTCCCCGGGGAGCTGTTTTTT	CASSSGVVPGELFF
TRBD2	.	TRBV4-3	TRBJ2-3	TGCGCCAGCAGCCAAGATCTGACTAGCGGGAGGGCCTTCTTT	CASSQDLTSGRAFF
.	.	TRBV28	TRBJ2-4	TGTGCCAGCACCTCGCTGGAGACAATAGAAAACATTCAGTACTTC	CASTSLETIENIQYF
.	.	TRBV5-1	TRBJ2-7	TGCGCCAGCAGCTTTCGAGGAGAGCAGTACTTC	CASSFRGEQYF
TRBD2	.	TRBV29-1	TRBJ2-5	TGCAGCGTGACGGATTTACTAGCGGGGGAGACCCAGTACTTC	CSVTDLLAGETQYF
TRBD1	.	TRBV7-7	TRBJ2-5	TGTGCTAGCAGCTTAGGACAGGGGCAGTTGGAGACCCAGTACTTC	CASSLGQGQLETQYF
.	.	TRBV29-1	TRBJ2-7	TGCAGCGTTGCGACAGCCAGCGTAAACGAGCAGTACTTC	CSVATASVNEQYF
.	.	TRBV7-2	TRBJ2-5	TGTGCCAGCAACCTACTAGAGGGGGAGACCCAGTACTTC	CASNLLEGETQYF
.	.	TRBV29-1	TRBJ2-5	TGCAGCGTTGAGGTCGGAGAGACCCAGTACTTC	CSVEVGETQYF
.	.	TRBV15	TRBJ1-2	TGTGCCACCAGCTCCGGACATTATGGCTACACCTTC	CATSSGHYGYTF
.	.	TRBV5-8	TRBJ2-7	TGTGCCAGTAGTGGGGGTCCAAAGGGTTCCTACGAGCAGTACTTC	CASSGGPKGSYEQYF
.	.	TRBV28	TRBJ2-3	TGTGCCAGCAGTCCCATAGGGGGAGCGGATCGCGATACGCAGTATTTT	CASSPIGGADRDTQYF
.	.	TRBV6-2/TRBV6-3	TRBJ2-5	TGTGCCAGCAGTTACGGGGGAATGGAGACCCAGTACTTC	CASSYGGMETQYF
TRBD2	.	TRBV14	TRBJ2-1	TGTGCCAGCAGCCGGGCCGGGACTAGCGGGAGTAATGAGCAGTTCTTC	CASSRAGTSGSNEQFF
TRBD2	.	TRBV7-9	TRBJ2-1	TGTGCCAGCAGCCCCCGGGGGACTAGCGCCTACAATGAGCAGTTCTTC	CASSPRGTSAYNEQFF
TRBD1	.	TRBV11-2	TRBJ2-7	TGTGCCAGCAGCCCCATACGCCGGGGACAGGGGTCAACCTACGAGCAGTACTTC	CASSPIRRGQGSTYEQYF
TRBD1	once	TRBV29-1	TRBJ2-1	TGCAGCGCCGGAAGGACAGGGGGCTACAATGAGCAGTTCTTC	CSAGRTGGYNEQFF
.	once	TRBV20-1	TRBJ1-1	TGCAGTGCTAGCGTGGCGGACAGAAACACTGAAGCTTTCTTT	CSASVADRNTEAFF
.	.	TRBV19	TRBJ2-5	TGTGCCAGTAGTATTCCGGGGGCGACGAATCAAGAGACCCAGTACTTC	CASSIPGATNQETQYF
.	.	TRBV28	TRBJ1-2	TGTGCCAGCACCGGTATTGATGGCTACACCTTC	CASTGIDGYTF
TRBD1	.	TRBV19	TRBJ1-4	TGTGCCAGTAGTGCAACAGGGGGCTTCGAGGAAAAACTGTTTTTT	CASSATGGFEEKLFF
.	.	TRBV28	TRBJ2-6	TGTGCCAGCAGTTTGCCCGGCTCTGGGGCCAACGTCCTGACTTTC	CASSLPGSGANVLTF
.	few	TRBV5-1	TRBJ2-5	TGCGCCAGCAGCGAGACAGCAATACAAGAGACCCAGTACTTC	CASSETAIQETQYF
.	.	TRBV20-1	TRBJ2-7	TGCAGTGCTACCGGTACCTCGCAGATGTTCTCCTACGAGCAGTACTTC	CSATGTSQMFSYEQYF
.	.	TRBV27	TRBJ2-2	TGTGCCAGCAGCGCCCCCCGCGGGGAGCTGTTTTTT	CASSAPRGELFF
.	.	TRBV18	TRBJ2-7	TGTGCCAGCTCAGCCAAGTACGAGCAGTACTTC	CASSAKYEQYF
.	.	TRBV12-3/TRBV12-4	TRBJ1-2	TGTGCCAGCAGTCTCCACGGGTCTTCTGTTGGCTACACCTTC	CASSLHGSSVGYTF
.	.	TRBV30	TRBJ1-5	TGTGCCTGGAGGCGTGGTGGCAATCAGCCCCAGCATTTT	CAWRRGGNQPQHF
TRBD2	.	TRBV5-1	TRBJ2-3	TGCGCCAGCAAGGGGACTAGCGGCACAGATACGCAGTATTTT	CASKGTSGTDTQYF
TRBD1	.	TRBV5-4	TRBJ2-6	TGTGCCAGCAGCTCGCGACAGGGAACCGACTCTGGGGCCAACGTCCTGACTTTC	CASSSRQGTDSGANVLTF
TRBD1	.	TRBV9	TRBJ1-1	TGTGCCAGCAGCGTAGTGGCAGGGGGTAGCACTGAAGCTTTCTTT	CASSVVAGGSTEAFF
TRBD1	.	TRBV7-9	TRBJ2-7	TGTGCCAGCAGCTTCCCCGCCGGCGGACAGGGCCCCCCTCACGAGCAGTACTTC	CASSFPAGGQGPPHEQYF
.	.	TRBV5-1	TRBJ1-1	TGCGCCAGCAGCTTTGGAGGTGGGGACACTGAAGCTTTCTTT	CASSFGGGDTEAFF
.	.	TRBV9	TRBJ1-4	TGTGCCAGCAGCGTAGCCCACGGGGGGAATGAAAAACTGTTTTTT	CASSVAHGGNEKLFF
TRBD2	.	TRBV29-1	TRBJ2-5	TGCAGCGTCGGAGGGACTAGTCCCCAAGAGACCCAGTACTTC	CSVGGTSPQETQYF
.	.	TRBV4-1	TRBJ1-4	TGCGCCAGCAGCCAAGATAGCAGGGATGATGAAAAACTGTTTTTT	CASSQDSRDDEKLFF
TRBD2	.	TRBV5-4	TRBJ2-4	TGTGCCAGCAGCTTGGCCGGTGCGGGAGGAACCAAAAACATTCAGTACTTC	CASSLAGAGGTKNIQYF
TRBD2	.	TRBV28	TRBJ2-1	TGTGCCAGCAGTTTAAGGACAAGCGGGAGCGGAAATGAGCAGTTCTTC	CASSLRTSGSGNEQFF
.	.	TRBV19	TRBJ2-6	TGTGCCAGTAGAGGCCTTAGACTCTCTGGGGCCAACGTCCTGACTTTC	CASRGLRLSGANVLTF
TRBD2	once	TRBV27	TRBJ2-7	TGTGCCAGCGCCTTTGGCGGGAGGGCCGGGGAGCAGTACTTC	CASAFGGRAGEQYF
TRBD1	.	TRBV15	TRBJ1-5	TGTGCCACCGGTACCCACAGGACAGGGGCCAATCAGCCCCAGCATTTT	CATGTHRTGANQPQHF
.	.	TRBV12-3/TRBV12-4	TRBJ1-4	TGTGCCAGCAGTTTCCGGGGGCAGAGAAAACTGTTTTTT	CASSFRGQRKLFF
.	.	TRBV15	TRBJ2-3	TGTGCCACCAGCGCCCGGGACACCGCAGATACGCAGTATTTT	CATSARDTADTQYF